The table lists the clone carrying this T cell receptor (beta chain) with a few counts. The antigen is undetermined. The CDR3 loop spans 13 amino acids. Trimming removed 5 bases at V and 5 bases at J, with 12 bases between. Amplified TCR beta CDR3 regions derived from RNA transcripts. First-round RT-PCR with HTBI primers amplified the TCR CDR3 region. TCRdb re-derived calls from the multiplex PCR reads in MiXCR, one entry per CDR3 protein. The sample shows some 720,000 distinct CDR3 sequences, less than 20% of them seen only once. The data stem from a study of T cells in Graves' hyperthyroidism and ophthalmopathy. Findings and limits, study-wide: In blood, most of the thyroid clonotypes expanded above 0.001 were also present. The model forecast ophthalmopathy, anticipating it by a median roughly 6.5 months before onset.

Orbital computed tomography, thyroid ultrasound, serum thyroxine and TRAb, and clinical symptoms together informed the diagnoses. Fresh 10 ml peripheral blood yielded PBMCs. The chain uses TRBV12-3 or TRBV12-4 and TRBJ1-2, with D unresolved. Material for sequencing was blood. The origin of this receptor is a young man with Graves' hyperthyroidism. CDR3 coding DNA: TGTGCCAGCAGTCTCGATCCCACTTATGGCTACACCTTC. This translates into CASSLDPTYGYTF.